The clone carrying this TCR beta chain was seen a few times. What it binds is not known. V was pared by 5 bases and J by 5 bases, with 11 bases between. This CDR3 has 13 residues. CDR1 and CDR2 from the germline V gene are SGHRS and YFSETQ. The source of the sample is a study of cytomegalovirus exposure and HLA in healthy donors. Study results and caveats: The classifier reportedly diagnosed cytomegalovirus status with high specificity and sensitivity.

This PCR relied on a set of 60 Vbeta primers and 13 Jbeta primers. Here immunoSEQ multiplex PCR was the method, and the copy in TCRdb shows in-frame clones only, minus some. Found here are around 130,000 clones, roughly 8.3% of them singletons; the top ten hold about 5.5%. The gene calls are TRBV5-1 and TRBJ1-5; maybe TRBD1 (6 bases). This receptor was taken from a man aged 40-49 years in good health and CMV-seronegative. The sequenced sample consisted of PBMCs. The CDR3 DNA reads as TGCGCCAGCAGAGGCAGGGGTGATCAGCCCCAGCATTTT. It codes for CASRGRGDQPQHF.